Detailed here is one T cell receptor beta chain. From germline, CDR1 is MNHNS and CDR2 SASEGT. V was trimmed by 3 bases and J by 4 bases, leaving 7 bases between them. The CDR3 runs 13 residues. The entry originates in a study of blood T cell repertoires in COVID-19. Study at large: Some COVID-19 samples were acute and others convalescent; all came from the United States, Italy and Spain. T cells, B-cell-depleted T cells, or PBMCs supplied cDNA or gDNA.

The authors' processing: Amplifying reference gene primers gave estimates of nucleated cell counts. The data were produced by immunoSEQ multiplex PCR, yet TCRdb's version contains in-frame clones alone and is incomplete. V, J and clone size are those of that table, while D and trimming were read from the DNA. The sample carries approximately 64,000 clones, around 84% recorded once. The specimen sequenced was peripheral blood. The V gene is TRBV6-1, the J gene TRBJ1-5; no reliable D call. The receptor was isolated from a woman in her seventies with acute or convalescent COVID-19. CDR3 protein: CASSDLGNQPQHF. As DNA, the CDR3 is TGTGCCAGCAGTGATCTCGGTAATCAGCCCCAGCATTTT.